Given below is one T cell receptor beta chain in context. Its antigen remains unknown. This CDR3 contains 14 residues. V was cut by 0 bases and J by 6 bases, with 11 bases left in between. Germline CDR1 and CDR2: LGHNA and YNFKEQ. Profiling relied on immunoSEQ multiplex PCR, and the TCRdb table lists in-frame clones only, not all of them. Of around 120,000 clones detected, roughly 89% appear once; the ten largest clones hold around 30%. These data come from a study of T cell responses to AZD1222 COVID-19 vaccine. Study conclusions and caveats: Donors, mostly white British, included more females; clonal diversity was possibly underestimated.

The clonotype was recovered from an adult in good health. This sample comprised peripheral blood, obtained on day 0 of AZD1222 vaccination. J is TRBJ1-1 and V is TRBV4-2; D may be TRBD1 (5 bases). In DNA, the CDR3 is TGTGCCAGCAGCCAAGAGGACCGGGGGGCTGAAGCTTTCTTT. This encodes CASSQEDRGAEAFF.